This T cell receptor (beta chain) was profiled in a study of somatic mutations in cytotoxic T cells in rheumatoid arthritis. Here immunoSEQ multiplex PCR was the method, and the copy in TCRdb shows in-frame clones only, minus some. The sample lists approximately 9,300 clones, about 89% occurring once. The germline V gene has CDR1 SGHDT and CDR2 YYEEEE. The V and J ends lost 0 bases and 3 bases, in that order; junction bases with no gene match: 3. The CDR3 consists of 15 residues. What was sequenced was CD8+ T cells sorted from blood. The TCR originated in a woman between 18 and 29 years old with rheumatoid arthritis. The chain uses TRBV5-6 and TRBJ2-1; 7 nucleotides line up with TRBD2. The CDR3 here is CASSLDGEGYNEQFF. DNA for the CDR3: TGTGCCAGCAGCTTGGATGGGGAGGGCTACAATGAGCAGTTCTTC.